Below, 10 T cell receptor beta chains from the same sample are listed, as sequenced in a study of cytomegalovirus exposure and HLA in healthy donors. Profiled with immunoSEQ multiplex PCR; TCRdb holds only in-frame clones, not every one. The sample holds about 180,000 clones; approximately 90% are singletons and the top ten take approximately 1.5%. The sample taken for sequencing was PBMCs. These receptor sequences come from a woman aged 25 to 39 in good health and CMV-seronegative.

The chain recombines TRBV4-3 with TRBJ2-2; a weak D match, TRBD2 (6 bases). The CDR3 is made up of 16 amino acids. Trimming took 0 bases from V and 2 from J, leaving 10 bases between them. Germline V CDR1 and CDR2: LGHNA, YSLEER. CDR3 sequence reads: CASSQDRDFNTGELFF. The CDR3 nucleotides read TGCGCCAGCAGCCAAGACCGGGACTTTAACACCGGGGAGCTGTTTTTT.

This chain links TRBV4-1 with TRBJ2-1; 9 nucleotides line up with TRBD1. Trimming took 3 bases from V and 2 from J; bases not matched to a gene: 5. CDR1 is MGHRA, CDR2 YSYEKL, per germline. The CDR3 has 16 amino acids. The CDR3: CASSQGRDRAYNEQFF. CDR3 bases: TGCGCCAGCAGCCAGGGCCGGGACAGGGCCTACAATGAGCAGTTCTTC.

The chain carries TRBV19 and TRBJ1-2, with 7 positions matching TRBD1. The CDR3 runs to 13 residues. The V segment lost 4 bases and the J segment 5 bases; nucleotides outside the gene matches: 4. The germline V gene has CDR1 LNHDA and CDR2 SQIVND (reference sequence). The CDR3 reads CASSNRGSYGYTF. The CDR3 nucleotides read TGTGCCAGTAGTAACAGGGGCTCGTATGGCTACACCTTC.

The gene calls are TRBV19 and TRBJ1-1, with TRBD1 matching over 9 bases. Trimming took 10 bases from V and 4 from J; bases not matched to a gene: 10. CDR1 and CDR2 from the germline V gene are LNHDA and SQIVND (reference sequence). CDR3 length: 14 residues. CDR3: CATFTGGWFTEAFF. The CDR3 DNA follows: TGTGCCACTTTTACAGGGGGCTGGTTCACTGAAGCTTTCTTT.

The gene calls are TRBV5-6 and TRBJ2-1; D may be TRBD1 (6 bases). Germline values: CDR1 SGHDT, CDR2 YYEEEE. Trimming pared 5 bases from V and 7 bases from J, leaving 22 bases between. The CDR3 extends over 16 amino acids. CDR3 sequence (DNA): TGTGCCAGCAGACCCCCCCTGGGGACACCCGTAAATGAGCAGTTCTTC. It encodes CASRPPLGTPVNEQFF.

The V call is TRBV10-2, the J call TRBJ1-6; D not certain. Germline V CDR1 and CDR2: WSHSY, SAAADI. Trimming took off 3 bases at V and 0 bases at J, with 24 bases between the two ends. This CDR3 has 21 residues. CDR3 region: CASSEEQQLTSSSSYNSPLHF. CDR3 nucleotide sequence: TGCGCCAGCAGTGAAGAACAGCAATTAACCTCCTCGAGCTCCTATAATTCACCCCTCCACTTT.

J is TRBJ1-5 and V is TRBV10-3; TRBD1 aligns across 7 bases. The trim removed 6 bases at V and 1 base at J, leaving 0 bases unmatched. Looked up from germline, CDR1 is ENHRY and CDR2 is SYGVKD. This CDR3 is 13 amino acids long. The chain's CDR3 is CAIRGQSNQPQHF. CDR3 DNA: TGTGCCATCAGGGGACAGAGCAATCAGCCCCAGCATTTT.

This clone was picked up one time. This chain joins TRBV5-1 and TRBJ2-3; the D gene is possibly TRBD2 (7 bases). V was cut by 0 bases and J by 1 base, with 12 bases left in between. Germline CDR1 is SGHRS and CDR2 is YFSETQ. The CDR3 length is 16 residues. The chain's CDR3 is CASSLVGGGGTDTQYF. CDR3 bases: TGCGCCAGCAGCTTGGTTGGCGGGGGCGGCACAGATACGCAGTATTTT.

The chain combines TRBV7-6 with TRBJ2-3; D perhaps matches TRBD1 (5 bases). This CDR3 has 15 residues. Germline V gene sequence: CDR1 SGHVS, CDR2 FNYEAQ. Trimming stripped 3 bases from V and 0 bases from J, with 10 bases between. CDR3 amino acids: CASSFTGSSTDTQYF. Here the CDR3 DNA reads TGTGCCAGCAGCTTCACAGGATCTAGCACAGATACGCAGTATTTT.

The CDR3 nucleotides are TGTGCCAGCAGCTTAAGGGGCCCGGGAGGGGTTGGAGAGACCCAGTACTTC. Amino acids: CASSLRGPGGVGETQYF. The V and J genes are TRBV7-6 and TRBJ2-5; TRBD2 matches 8 bases. Trimming cost V 2 bases and J 4 bases; bases outside gene matches: 12. The germline V gene encodes CDR1 SGHVS and CDR2 FNYEAQ. CDR3 length equals 17 residues.